The sequence of this T cell receptor beta chain was determined in a study of T cell responses to AZD1222 COVID-19 vaccine. TCRdb's copy holds only in-frame clones and misses some; the assay was immunoSEQ multiplex PCR. The sample has about 110,000 clones; approximately 94% are singletons. Combined were second doses at about 4 or about 12 weeks. The CDR3 contains 21 residues. The germline gives CDR1 SGHVS, CDR2 FNYEAQ. Trimming left V 4 bases short and J 2 bases short, with 31 bases between. The sequencing here drew on peripheral blood, taken 28 days after the second AZD1222 dose. The chain combines TRBV7-6 with TRBJ2-3, with D perhaps given as TRBD1 or TRBD2 (6 bases each). This sequence was found in an adult who received the AZD1222 COVID-19 vaccine. The CDR3 DNA reads as TGTGCCAGCAGCTCCAACCGCGGAGGGGGGCCCAAAGTAATCTTCACAGATACGCAGTATTTT. Translating it yields CASSSNRGGGPKVIFTDTQYF.